This T cell receptor (beta chain) was recovered during a study of Ad26.COV2.S vaccination and SARS-CoV-2 variants. Treatment noted: about 20 received Ad26.COV2.S at low or high dose, single or two shots; about 5 received placebo; per-sample allocation not given. Day 63 after the first vaccine or placebo injection was the time point for sampling. CDR1 and CDR2 (germline): MGHDK, SYGVNS. After removal of 2 bases from V and 1 base from J, the junction contained 3 bases not matched to a gene. This CDR3 contains 17 residues. Profiling relied on immunoSEQ multiplex PCR, and the TCRdb table lists in-frame clones only, not all of them. The sample has 300,000 to 350,000 clones, approximately 87% seen once; the top ten hold around 5.5%.

The sample in question was peripheral blood, obtained in a trial of Ad26.COV2.S vaccine versus placebo. The chain links TRBV25-1 to TRBJ2-4; 12 bases match TRBD1. This receptor was identified in a person aged 18 to 59 who received the Ad26.COV2.S COVID-19 vaccine or a placebo. For the CDR3, the DNA is TGTGCCAGCAGTGAACCGGGACAGGGGGCTGCCAAAAACATTCAGTACTTC. Its translation is CASSEPGQGAAKNIQYF.